This TCR beta chain was captured by sequencing in a study of cytomegalovirus exposure and HLA in healthy donors. Study-level background: The Caucasian-associated ancestry cluster contained around four fifths of the roughly 370 genotyped donors. Whole-study results and caveats: Productive rates of about 90% or about 30% were seen for most TCR beta V segments in an earlier analysis. Among TCR beta chains, those listed as cytomegalovirus-associated numbered approximately 150. Certain indistinguishable V segments, among them TRBV6-2 and TRBV6-3, were excluded.

Trimming cost V 1 base and J 10 bases; bases outside gene matches: 4. The CDR3 totals 13 residues. Germline CDR1 and CDR2: SEHNR and FQNEAQ (reference sequence). The study ran its PCR with 60 Vbeta and 13 Jbeta primers. The table came from immunoSEQ multiplex PCR; TCRdb's copy has only in-frame clones and leaves some out. The table includes some 130,000 clones, 80% detected once. On this clone: Its antigen is currently unknown.

The specimen sequenced was PBMCs. The receptor comes from a man aged 25 to 45 in good health and CMV-seronegative. The chain uses TRBV7-9 and TRBJ2-1, with 7 bases identical to TRBD2. The CDR3 reads CASSLVGLDEQFF. CDR3 DNA: TGTGCCAGCAGCTTAGTCGGACTAGACGAGCAGTTCTTC. The variable domain in full, with the rest retrieved from reference TRBV7-9 and TRBJ2-1, is DTGVSQNPRHKITKRGQNVTFRCDPISEHNRLYWYRQTLGQGPEFLTYFQNEAQLEKSRLLSDRFSAERPKGSFSTLEIQRTEQGDSAMYLCASSLVGLDEQFFGPGTRLTVL.